Listed here are 27 T cell receptor beta chains from one sample, sequenced in a study of human T cells and chemical hapten exposure (dated by TCRdb to 2020 to 2023). Library preparation employed RACE. Sequencing was performed on a NextSeq 500. Using fastp at Q25 and MiXCR, TCRdb reprocessed the public reads and kept productive beta chains. For every CDR3 protein sequence, its rows merge into one entry that carries the most common genes and DNA. Across this sample there are some 180,000 distinct CDR3 sequences, with 20% to 25% seen only once. Approximately 6.4% of the sample is in the top ten clones. According to the study, the label for this sample's time point signals: patch test 1, 2 weeks after DPC sensitization. The treatment or condition tag for this specimen amounts to: therapeutic diphenylcyclopropenone sensitization with weekly scalp DPC. Sequences were derived from whole blood, sampled in connection with sensitization to the hapten diphenylcyclopropenone (DPC). The receptors shown here come from a woman between 50 and 59 years old with alopecia areata. Some clones in this sample may be carry-over from other donors' samples.

The CDR3 loop reads CASSLEGDLYEQYF. CDR3 bases: TGTGCCAGCAGCTTAGAGGGTGACCTCTACGAGCAGTACTTC. The J gene is TRBJ2-7, the V gene TRBV11-2; D is unclear. Germline V gives CDR1 SGHAT, CDR2 FQNNGV. CDR3 length equals 14 residues. Between the trimmed V and J ends, which lost 0 bases and 3 bases, there was a span of 9 bases.

The chain is built from TRBV4-2 and TRBJ2-1, with D unresolved. This CDR3 comprises 14 residues. Trimming removed 1 base at V and 5 bases at J, with 9 bases between. The germline V gene encodes CDR1 LGHNA and CDR2 YNFKEQ. CDR3 amino acids: CASSQARINNEQFF. DNA of the CDR3: TGTGCCAGCAGCCAAGCTCGGATTAACAATGAGCAGTTCTTC.

This clonotype was counted a few times. CDR3 sequence (DNA): TGTGCCAGCAGCCTTAGAGGTGGCCACCAACCAGAGGGCTACACCTTC. Its translation: CASSLRGGHQPEGYTF. This chain connects TRBV7-2 to TRBJ1-2; D is ambiguous. Germline loops: CDR1 SGHTA, CDR2 FQGNSA. V lost 5 bases, J lost 8 bases, and 24 bases lay in between. CDR3 length equals 16 residues. Complete variable domain (other parts from reference TRBV7-2 and TRBJ1-2): GAGVSQSPSNKVTEKGKDVELRCDPISGHTALYWYRQSLGQGLEFLIYFQGNSAPDKSGLPSDRFSAERTGGSVSTLTIQRTQQEDSAVYLCASSLRGGHQPEGYTFGSGTRLTVV.

This CDR3 reads CSVWGLGYEQYF. The CDR3 DNA is TGCAGCGTTTGGGGTTTGGGGTACGAGCAGTACTTC. This chain joins TRBV29-1 and TRBJ2-7; D gene ambiguous. The length of the CDR3 is 12 residues. V was shortened by 5 bases and J by 4 bases, with 12 bases between the two germline ends. CDR1 and CDR2 from the germline V gene are SQVTM and ANQGSEA.

This chain uses TRBV12-3 or TRBV12-4 with TRBJ1-2; weak D call: TRBD1 (5 bases). Between the trimmed V and J ends, which lost 0 bases and 4 bases, there was a span of 18 bases. The CDR3 sequence is 17 residues long. The CDR3 is CASSLARRLGEAYGYTF. The CDR3 nucleotides are TGTGCCAGCAGTTTAGCGAGGCGGCTAGGGGAGGCCTATGGCTACACCTTC.

The gene calls are TRBV20-1 and TRBJ2-7; 8 positions agree with TRBD2. V trimming: 3 bases; J trimming: 0 bases; junction bases outside the gene matches: 4. Germline V gene data show CDR1 as DFQATT and CDR2 as SNEGSKA (reference sequence). The length of the CDR3 is 14 residues. As DNA, the CDR3 is TGCAGTGCTAGGAGACTAGCGAGCTCCTACGAGCAGTACTTC. It encodes CSARRLASSYEQYF.

This clonotype was counted a few times. The V gene is TRBV19, the J gene TRBJ2-1; TRBD1 agrees at 10 bases. The CDR3 has 13 amino acids. CDR1 LNHDA and CDR2 SQIVND come from the germline V gene (reference sequence). Trimming removed 11 bases from V and 8 bases from J; junction bases left unmatched: 9. The CDR3 DNA follows: TGTGCCTCCGTGGACAGGGGGAGGGATGAGCAGTTCTTC. It yields the protein CASVDRGRDEQFF.

This chain connects TRBV20-1 to TRBJ1-4; no definite D call. This CDR3 has 14 residues. Germline V lookup: CDR1 DFQATT, CDR2 SNEGSKA (reference sequence). V gave up 6 bases and J gave up 4 bases, with 15 bases separating them. The CDR3 DNA reads TGCAGTGCCAAAAGGACGGTGAATAATGAAAAACTGTTTTTT. Its translation is CSAKRTVNNEKLFF.

The count of this clonotype is one. V and J are TRBV12-3 or TRBV12-4 and TRBJ2-2, with TRBD1 matching 10 bases. The CDR3 runs to 14 residues. V was pared by 6 bases and J by 7 bases, with 5 bases of the junction left unmatched. CDR3: CASRGTGEVGELFF. In DNA, the CDR3 is TGTGCCAGCAGGGGGACAGGGGAGGTCGGGGAGCTGTTTTTT.

The chain links TRBV29-1 to TRBJ1-4; 7 bases line up with TRBD1. The CDR3 has 16 residues. Germline V gene data show CDR1 as SQVTM and CDR2 as ANQGSEA. V shed 0 bases and J 7 bases; nucleotides not matched to a gene: 11. CDR3 nucleotide sequence: TGCAGCGTTGAAGATCCCCCAGGGGGGGGTCGTGAAAAACTGTTTTTT. It encodes CSVEDPPGGGREKLFF.

This clonotype was seen more than once but under ten times. The chain links TRBV6-5 to TRBJ2-3; D is possibly TRBD2 (6 bases). CDR1 is MNHEY, CDR2 SVGAGI, per germline. This CDR3 has 15 amino acids. Trimming shortened V by 2 bases and J by 4 bases, and 13 bases separated the two germline ends. The DNA of the CDR3 is TGTGCCAGCAGTTACCGTACTAGCACTTCAGATACGCAGTATTTT. It encodes CASSYRTSTSDTQYF.

This chain uses TRBV28 with TRBJ2-1; D is ambiguous. The V gene's germline CDR1 is MDHEN and CDR2 SYDVKM. Trimming took off 5 bases at V and 8 bases at J, with 13 bases between the two ends. There are 13 residues in the CDR3. CDR3 in DNA: TGTGCCAGCAGTAACCCTGGGTTCGATGAGCAGTTCTTC. This gives the protein CASSNPGFDEQFF.

In this sample, this clonotype turned up a few times. The chain carries TRBV27 and TRBJ1-2, with D perhaps TRBD1 (6 bases). Germline CDR1 MNHEY, CDR2 SMNVEV (reference sequence). V was shortened by 3 bases and J by 8 bases, with 13 bases between the two germline ends. The CDR3 has 13 residues. This chain's CDR3 is CASSFSGGGGYTF. The CDR3 DNA sequence: TGTGCCAGCAGTTTCTCAGGAGGGGGAGGCTACACCTTC.

This chain connects TRBV5-4 to TRBJ1-2; D might be TRBD1 (6 bases). The V end lost 2 bases, the J end lost 8 bases, and 19 bases lay between the germline ends. The germline V gene has CDR1 SGHNT and CDR2 YYREEE (reference sequence). The CDR3 is made up of 15 amino acids. The CDR3 DNA reads TGTGCCAGCAGCTTCAAAGGTGCAGGGGTGGAAGGCTACACCTTC. Translation gives CASSFKGAGVEGYTF.

This chain uses TRBV2 with TRBJ1-1; D is unresolved. Germline V CDR1 and CDR2: SNHLY, FYNNEI. V dropped 0 bases and J dropped 4 bases, with 9 bases sitting between them. This CDR3 is built from 14 residues. The CDR3 sequence is CASSEALGGTEAFF. The CDR3 DNA sequence: TGTGCCAGCAGTGAAGCGCTGGGTGGCACTGAAGCTTTCTTT.

This clonotype occurred a few times. The V gene is TRBV7-9, the J gene TRBJ1-2, with TRBD1 matching 8 bases. The germline V gene has CDR1 SEHNR and CDR2 FQNEAQ (reference sequence). The length of the CDR3 is 15 residues. V shed 6 bases, J shed 4 bases, and the junction held 10 bases outside the gene matches. For the CDR3, the DNA is TGTGCCAGCAGTCTTACGGACAGGGAGGGCTATGGCTACACCTTC. Its protein product is CASSLTDREGYGYTF.

This clonotype came up a few times. The rearrangement links TRBV9 to TRBJ1-1; possibly TRBD1 for D (5 bases). V was cut by 3 bases and J by 3 bases, with 21 bases left in between. This CDR3 contains 17 residues. Germline loops: CDR1 SGDLS, CDR2 YYNGEE. This CDR3 is CASSGGGREYSDTEAFF. The CDR3 DNA is TGTGCCAGCAGCGGGGGGGGGAGGGAATACTCAGACACTGAAGCTTTCTTT.

The table lists this clonotype with a few counts. This sequence joins TRBV6-6 and TRBJ2-1; 11 bases agree with TRBD2. V was clipped by 0 bases and J by 9 bases; unmatched bases: 13. The CDR3 has 18 residues. Germline lookup yields CDR1 MNHNY and CDR2 SVGAGI (reference sequence). This CDR3 reads CASSYSSLAGGYDLEQFF. The CDR3 nucleotides read TGTGCCAGCAGTTACTCGAGCCTAGCGGGAGGTTATGATCTTGAGCAGTTCTTC.

The sample holds a few counts of this clonotype. This rearrangement joins TRBV29-1 to TRBJ1-3, with unresolved D. This CDR3 contains 13 residues. CDR1 is SQVTM, CDR2 ANQGSEA, per germline. V was shortened by 7 bases and J by 0 bases, with 10 bases between the two germline ends. The DNA for the CDR3 is TGCAGCGCTACCCCCTACTCTGGAAACACCATATATTTT. This translates into CSATPYSGNTIYF.

The V gene is TRBV5-5, the J gene TRBJ2-2, with D perhaps matching TRBD1 (7 bases). Trimming took 2 bases from V and 3 from J, leaving 14 bases between them. CDR1 is SGHKS and CDR2 is YYEKEE in the germline V gene (reference sequence). The CDR3 consists of 16 residues. Here the CDR3 DNA reads TGTGCCAGCAGCTTTTTATCCAGGGGGGACACCGGGGAGCTGTTTTTT. Its translation: CASSFLSRGDTGELFF.

As concerns this clonotype: Compared with germline, one end of the junction differs, possibly owing to a read error. The J gene is TRBJ2-7, the V gene TRBV25-1; no clear D gene. The CDR3 spans 11 residues. Germline V lookup: CDR1 MGHDK, CDR2 SYGVNS. The CDR3 here is CASSKYYEQYF. The CDR3 nucleotides are TGTGCCAGCAGTAAATATTACGAGCAGTACTTC.

This clonotype was observed many times. V usage is TRBV5-1 and J usage is TRBJ2-1; D is possibly TRBD1 (5 bases). CDR3 size: 12 residues. V was shortened by 3 bases and J by 10 bases, with 11 bases between the two germline ends. Germline V lookup: CDR1 SGHRS, CDR2 YFSETQ. CDR3 sequence: CASSYLGHEQFF. The CDR3 nucleotides are TGCGCCAGCAGCTACCTTGGACACGAGCAGTTCTTC.

The chain is built from TRBV7-8 and TRBJ2-7, with 9 bases fitting TRBD2. This CDR3 is 16 amino acids long. The junction had 8 bases not matched to a gene; V was cut back by 5 bases and J by 0 bases. The germline V gene encodes CDR1 SGHVS and CDR2 FQNEAQ. The CDR3 bases are TGTGCCAGCAGCCCCCTTGGTAGCGGGAGCTCCTACGAGCAGTACTTC. Encoded protein: CASSPLGSGSSYEQYF.

This clonotype has a count of ten or more. The V and J genes are TRBV20-1 and TRBJ2-7; D possibly corresponds to TRBD2 (6 bases). There are 15 residues in the CDR3. V dropped 1 base and J dropped 2 bases, with 15 bases sitting between them. CDR1 is DFQATT, CDR2 SNEGSKA, per germline (reference sequence). The CDR3 loop is CSARVDGGTAYEQYF. As DNA, the CDR3 is TGCAGTGCTAGAGTGGATGGCGGGACCGCCTACGAGCAGTACTTC.

This clonotype has only one observation. A read error may account for a junction end that differs from germline. The gene calls are TRBV5-1 and TRBJ1-2; 12 nucleotides match TRBD1. From germline, CDR1 is SGHRS and CDR2 YFSETQ. The CDR3 consists of 15 residues. The chain's CDR3 is CASSTGQGASYGCTF. CDR3 DNA: TGCGCCAGCAGCACGGGACAGGGGGCTTCTTATGGCTGCACCTTC.

The V gene is TRBV6-1, the J gene TRBJ1-4, with 10 nucleotides matching TRBD1. Looked up from germline, CDR1 is MNHNS and CDR2 is SASEGT. CDR3 length equals 16 residues. V lost 7 bases and J lost 6; bases outside the gene matches: 11. For the CDR3, the DNA is TGTGCCAGCACCCCCATACGGGGGACAGGGGATGAAAAACTGTTTTTT. Protein product: CASTPIRGTGDEKLFF.

The chain couples TRBV12-3 or TRBV12-4 to TRBJ1-2; D is undetermined. The CDR3 extends over 12 amino acids. V lost 6 bases to trimming and J lost 6 bases, with 11 bases between them. CDR3 coding DNA: TGTGCCAGCAGAGACACCGCGGATGGCTACACCTTC. The encoded protein is CASRDTADGYTF.